This TCR beta chain was captured by sequencing in a study of T cell repertoires in cytomegalovirus infection. Overall study: Carrying CMV and the relevant HLA type showed in public TCR beta signatures. The study, taken as a whole, reports: Frequencies of public TCR beta families were cumulated, and this identified carriers of CMV plus the relevant HLA.

V was trimmed by 4 bases and J by 3 bases, leaving 6 bases between them. Germline CDR1 and CDR2: MDHEN and SYDVKM. CDR3 size: 13 residues. Regarding this clonotype: Its matching antigen is unknown.

TCRdb recomputed calls from the reads with MiXCR, one row per CDR3 protein. The table includes fewer than 550,000 distinct CDR3 sequences, roughly 29% detected once. The sequence was obtained from a human donor in good health (CMV status not recorded). Some clones in this sample may be carry-over from other donors' samples. Sequencing was performed on PBMCs. This sequence joins TRBV28 and TRBJ2-2; the D is unclear. The CDR3 is CASSSLDTGELFF. The CDR3 DNA sequence: TGTGCCAGCAGTTCGCTGGACACCGGGGAGCTGTTTTTT.